Each of the 24 T cell receptor beta chains below was sequenced from the same sample in a study of shared clonotypes between healthy human individuals. Here immunoSEQ multiplex PCR was the method, and the copy in TCRdb shows in-frame clones only, minus some. The repertoire has roughly 2.1 million clones, 85% to 95% of them found once; the top ten carry roughly 1.8%. CD8 cells regarded as naive lacked CD45RO, were positively chosen for CCR7, and omitted terminally differentiated effector memory CD45RA+ cells. The specimen was naive CD8+ T cells from PBMCs. The receptors here all came from a man aged 18-30 years in good health. Some clones in this sample may be carry-over from other donors' samples.

This sequence joins TRBV7-2 and TRBJ2-2, with D uncertain. Trimming took off 4 bases at V and 6 bases at J, with 12 bases between the two ends. This CDR3 comprises 14 residues. Looked up from germline, CDR1 is SGHTA and CDR2 is FQGNSA. In DNA, the CDR3 is TGTGCCAGCAGCTCCTTCCGAACGGCCGGGGAGCTGTTTTTT. Encoded protein: CASSSFRTAGELFF.

The chain carries TRBV5-4 and TRBJ2-5; D might be TRBD1 (6 bases). Germline CDR1 SGHNT, CDR2 YYREEE (reference sequence). The CDR3 is 15 amino acids. Between the trimmed V and J ends, which lost 3 bases and 3 bases, there was a span of 15 bases. CDR3 region: CASSSSLQGKETQYF. As DNA, the CDR3 is TGTGCCAGCAGCTCATCCCTTCAGGGGAAAGAGACCCAGTACTTC. The entire variable domain, with the rest obtained from reference TRBV5-4 and TRBJ2-5, is as follows: ETGVTQSPTHLIKTRGQQVTLRCSSQSGHNTVSWYQQALGQGPQFIFQYYREEENGRGNFPPRFSGLQFPNYSSELNVNALELDDSALYLCASSSSLQGKETQYFGPGTRLLVL.

The V and J genes are TRBV2 and TRBJ2-1; no clear D. Per the germline V gene, CDR1 is SNHLY and CDR2 is FYNNEI. V shed 4 bases and J shed 1 base, with 5 bases lying between them. The CDR3 contains 13 residues. The CDR3 protein is CASSGVSYNEQFF. The DNA of the CDR3 is TGTGCCAGCAGTGGGGTATCCTACAATGAGCAGTTCTTC.

This chain uses TRBV4-2 with TRBJ1-2; TRBD1 is a possible D gene (5 bases). The V end was cut by 1 base, the J end by 2 bases, with 11 bases between. CDR1 LGHNA and CDR2 YNFKEQ come from the germline V gene. CDR3 length: 15 amino acids. In DNA form, the CDR3 reads TGTGCCAGCAGCCAAGTAGGAGGGGAAAACTATGGCTACACCTTC. Encoded protein: CASSQVGGENYGYTF.

This clone appeared once. The chain joins TRBV25-1 to TRBJ2-1, with TRBD1 matching 7 bases. Germline V lookup: CDR1 MGHDK, CDR2 SYGVNS. The J segment lost 4 bases and the V segment lost 8 bases, leaving 5 bases of the junction unmatched. The CDR3 runs to 13 residues. CDR3 amino acids: CASGQQGYNEQFF. CDR3 bases: TGTGCCAGCGGGCAACAGGGGTACAATGAGCAGTTCTTC.

The rearrangement joins TRBV12-5 to TRBJ2-1, with a weak D call TRBD1 (5 bases). The CDR3 runs to 15 residues. V dropped 0 bases and J dropped 7 bases, with 13 bases sitting between them. The germline V gene encodes CDR1 LGHNT and CDR2 FRNRAP. CDR3 protein: CASGLVSGRGNEQFF. In nucleotides, the CDR3 is TGTGCTAGTGGTTTGGTATCAGGAAGGGGAAATGAGCAGTTCTTC.

A note on this clone: At the DNA level, this CDR3 is encoded by other sequences in the same sample as well. The chain combines TRBV9 with TRBJ1-3, with 12 bases that match TRBD1. Unmatched junction bases numbered 4, after V lost 5 bases and J lost 4 bases. The germline V gene has CDR1 SGDLS and CDR2 YYNGEE. The CDR3 sequence is 15 residues long. The CDR3, as DNA: TGTGCCAGCAGTGCGGGACAGGGGGCCGGAAACACCATATATTTT. Translating it yields CASSAGQGAGNTIYF.

This rearrangement joins TRBV19 to TRBJ2-2; D unclear. The CDR3 runs 13 residues. The germline V gene has CDR1 LNHDA and CDR2 SQIVND (reference sequence). V was clipped by 3 bases and J by 2 bases, with 4 bases between them. The CDR3 nucleotides read TGTGCCAGTAGTATGGACAACACCGGGGAGCTGTTTTTT. Translation: CASSMDNTGELFF.

The V call is TRBV7-9, the J call TRBJ2-7; D unclear. Germline V gene sequence: CDR1 SEHNR, CDR2 FQNEAQ (reference sequence). The ends were cut back, 5 bases at V and 0 bases at J, with 11 bases in the middle. This CDR3 spans 14 amino acids. Here the CDR3 reads CASSPPRSSYEQYF. CDR3 coding DNA: TGTGCCAGCAGCCCGCCTAGGAGCTCCTACGAGCAGTACTTC.

The V gene is TRBV19, the J gene TRBJ2-1; D is uncertain. The germline V gene has CDR1 LNHDA and CDR2 SQIVND (reference sequence). There are 13 residues in the CDR3. The V end was cut by 3 bases, the J end by 4 bases, with 7 bases between. CDR3 region: CASSIYAYNEQFF. For the CDR3, the DNA is TGTGCCAGTAGTATTTATGCGTACAATGAGCAGTTCTTC.

This chain links TRBV27 with TRBJ2-5, with TRBD2 matching over 8 bases. This CDR3 spans 16 amino acids. The junction had 8 bases not matched to a gene; V was cut back by 5 bases and J by 0 bases. CDR1 is MNHEY, CDR2 SMNVEV, per germline (reference sequence). CDR3 region: CASSTYQTSDQETQYF. The CDR3 DNA reads as TGTGCCAGCAGTACCTACCAGACTAGCGACCAAGAGACCCAGTACTTC.

V and J are TRBV7-8 and TRBJ2-3; weak D call: TRBD2 (6 bases). The V and J ends lost 8 bases and 3 bases respectively, with 15 bases between them. The V gene's germline CDR1 is SGHVS and CDR2 FQNEAQ. CDR3 size: 14 residues. CDR3 amino acids: CASGGGGWTDTQYF. In nucleotides, the CDR3 is TGTGCCAGCGGCGGTGGAGGGTGGACAGATACGCAGTATTTT.

The V gene is TRBV6-1, the J gene TRBJ2-7; TRBD1 is a possible D gene (5 bases). The germline V and J ends were trimmed by 7 bases and 3 bases, with 16 bases remaining between them. The CDR3 spans 14 residues. Germline assignment: CDR1 MNHNS and CDR2 SASEGT. In nucleotides, the CDR3 is TGTGCCAGCAATCACAGGAAGGGAAACTACGAGCAGTACTTC. Protein product: CASNHRKGNYEQYF.

V and J are TRBV7-9 and TRBJ2-1; D is possibly TRBD2 (6 bases). The CDR3 extends over 17 amino acids. The V gene lost 5 bases and the J gene lost 0 bases, with 17 bases spanning the gap. From germline, CDR1 is SEHNR and CDR2 FQNEAQ (reference sequence). The CDR3 is CASSLSTSPSSYNEQFF. In DNA, the CDR3 is TGTGCCAGCAGCCTAAGTACTAGCCCGAGCTCCTACAATGAGCAGTTCTTC.

The V call is TRBV7-6, the J call TRBJ2-1, with D perhaps TRBD2 (6 bases). CDR1 is SGHVS and CDR2 is FNYEAQ in the germline V gene. CDR3 size: 14 residues. The V gene lost 5 bases and the J gene lost 5 bases, with 13 bases spanning the gap. CDR3 bases: TGTGCCAGCAGCCGGGGACTGGCCGACAATGAGCAGTTCTTC. This encodes CASSRGLADNEQFF.

A word on this clone: This sample also contains other DNA sequences that code for the same CDR3. The V gene is TRBV27, the J gene TRBJ2-7, with TRBD1 identical over 9 bases. The CDR3 consists of 15 residues. J gave up 4 bases and V 6 bases, and 10 bases lay outside the gene matches. Germline-derived CDR1 and CDR2 are MNHEY and SMNVEV (reference sequence). This CDR3 is CASRPTGTGLYEQYF. The CDR3 bases are TGTGCCAGCAGGCCTACCGGGACAGGGTTATACGAGCAGTACTTC.

CDR3 region: CASSLPPGGGTEAFF. As DNA, the CDR3 is TGTGCCAGCAGTTTGCCCCCGGGAGGGGGCACTGAAGCTTTCTTT. This chain joins TRBV28 and TRBJ1-1; TRBD1 might be the D (6 bases). The V end was cut by 3 bases, the J end by 4 bases, with 15 bases between. Germline V gene lookup returns CDR1 MDHEN and CDR2 SYDVKM. This CDR3 has 15 residues.

The rearrangement links TRBV6-1 to TRBJ2-7; D possibly matches TRBD1 or TRBD2 (6 bases each). Per the germline V gene, CDR1 is MNHNS and CDR2 is SASEGT. Trimming pared 7 bases from V and 0 bases from J, leaving 13 bases between. The CDR3 runs to 14 residues. CDR3 protein: CASTRGDNSYEQYF. In nucleotides, the CDR3 is TGTGCCAGCACTAGGGGGGACAACTCCTACGAGCAGTACTTC.

This rearrangement joins TRBV6-4 to TRBJ2-1; the match to TRBD2 covers 9 bases. J lost 5 bases, V lost 7 bases, and 12 bases had no gene match. Germline lookup yields CDR1 MRHNA and CDR2 SNTAGT. The length of the CDR3 is 16 residues. The chain's CDR3 is CASKGSSGSWDNEQFF. The DNA for the CDR3 is TGTGCCAGCAAAGGGAGTAGCGGGAGTTGGGACAATGAGCAGTTCTTC.

The chain uses TRBV4-3 and TRBJ2-7; unclear D gene. This CDR3 has 15 residues. The germline gives CDR1 LGHNA, CDR2 YSLEER. Trimming pared 0 bases from V and 2 bases from J, leaving 11 bases between. The CDR3 protein is CASSQEGPGAYEQYF. The CDR3 DNA reads as TGCGCCAGCAGCCAAGAGGGTCCAGGAGCCTACGAGCAGTACTTC.

The chain employs TRBV19 and TRBJ1-5; D uncertain. This CDR3 spans 13 amino acids. V lost 5 bases and J lost 7, with 12 bases in between. Germline-derived CDR1 and CDR2 are LNHDA and SQIVND (reference sequence). CDR3: CASSSSEGQPQHF. The CDR3, as DNA: TGTGCCAGTAGTTCGAGCGAAGGACAGCCCCAGCATTTT.

The chain recombines TRBV5-6 with TRBJ2-6, with no clear D. Trimming removed 2 bases at V and 0 bases at J, with 12 bases between. CDR3 length: 17 amino acids. The germline V gene has CDR1 SGHDT and CDR2 YYEEEE. The CDR3 sequence is CASSFVRTYSGANVLTF. CDR3 DNA: TGTGCCAGCAGCTTTGTCAGAACCTACTCTGGGGCCAACGTCCTGACTTTC. Combining the CDR3 with reference TRBV5-6 and TRBJ2-6 gives the whole variable domain DAGVTQSPTHLIKTRGQQVTLRCSPKSGHDTVSWYQQALGQGPQFIFQYYEEEERQRGNFPDRFSGHQFPNYSSELNVNALLLGDSALYLCASSFVRTYSGANVLTFGAGSRLTVL.

The chain is built from TRBV19 and TRBJ2-7; 8 nucleotides line up with TRBD1. V was clipped by 5 bases and J by 7 bases; unmatched bases: 7. The CDR3 consists of 13 residues. Germline CDR1 and CDR2: LNHDA and SQIVND (reference sequence). The CDR3 loop reads CASSWQGAREQYF. The CDR3 nucleotides are TGTGCCAGTAGTTGGCAGGGGGCCCGGGAGCAGTACTTC.

The chain combines TRBV27 with TRBJ2-2, with 12 bases lining up with TRBD2. In germline, CDR1 is MNHEY, CDR2 SMNVEV (reference sequence). This CDR3 is built from 18 residues. V shed 5 bases, J shed 0 bases, and the junction held 7 bases outside the gene matches. The chain's CDR3 is CASSPMGLAGPNTGELFF. In DNA form, the CDR3 reads TGTGCCAGCAGTCCAATGGGACTAGCGGGTCCGAACACCGGGGAGCTGTTTTTT.